The source of this T cell receptor beta chain is a study of blood T cells in healthy people across ages. This CDR3 has 17 amino acids. V lost 8 bases, J lost 0 bases, and 12 bases stayed unmatched. Through a sample-barcoded 5' primer and a J-beta primer mix, a second PCR was run for about 6 to 11 cycles. TCRdb used MiXCR to reprocess the 5' RACE reads, holding one entry per CDR3 protein. The repertoire holds roughly 1.5 million distinct CDR3 sequences, with under 55% as singletons. The V gene is TRBV12-3 or TRBV12-4, the J gene TRBJ1-3, with 8 bases identical to TRBD1. The sequenced sample consisted of blood. This receptor was identified in a woman between 18 and 30 years old in good health. The CDR3 coding sequence is TGTGCCAGCGGCCCCGGACAGGGCGTGAGCTCTGGAAACACCATATATTTT. Encoded protein: CASGPGQGVSSGNTIYF.